What follows describes a single T cell receptor beta chain. Its antigen is undetermined. Pooling of second doses given at about 4 or about 12 weeks was done. This sample is part of a study of T cell responses to AZD1222 COVID-19 vaccine. Data came from immunoSEQ multiplex PCR; TCRdb stores just in-frame clones and leaves some out. The table shows around 170,000 clones, with 80% to 95% occurring only once. Study conclusions and caveats: Donors, mostly white British, included more females; clonal diversity was possibly underestimated. Sampling captured repertoires only after the peak T cell response. Mapped onto spike, vaccine-associated CD4 TCRs spanned it and were dominant at 160-218 and 743-854.

This CDR3 has 15 residues. V was cut by 2 bases and J by 2 bases, with 13 bases left in between. CDR1 and CDR2 from the germline V gene are MNHEY and SVGEGT. J is TRBJ2-7 and V is TRBV6-2 or TRBV6-3; D possibly corresponds to TRBD2 (6 bases). The source of this sequence is an adult who received the AZD1222 COVID-19 vaccine. Sequenced here: peripheral blood, sampled 28 days after the second AZD1222 dose. The CDR3 here is CASSYPGTQTYEQYF. The CDR3 DNA sequence: TGTGCCAGCAGTTACCCCGGGACTCAGACCTACGAGCAGTACTTC.